This T cell receptor beta chain emerged from a study of cytomegalovirus exposure and HLA in healthy donors. About this clone itself: What it recognizes is unknown.

The V gene's germline CDR1 is MNHNY and CDR2 SVGAGI (reference sequence). The CDR3 is 14 amino acids. V was clipped by 4 bases and J by 5 bases, with 14 bases between them. The primer mix had 60 Vbeta and 13 Jbeta primers. Some clones are missing from TCRdb's copy, which holds only in-frame ones; the method was immunoSEQ multiplex PCR. The sample has 100,000 to 150,000 clones; 6.5% to 9.5% are singletons. Study results and limitations: Highest at DRB1 and lowest at HLA-C, TCR association rates differed among HLA loci in a later analysis. Reportedly, diagnosis of cytomegalovirus status by the classifier showed high specificity and sensitivity.

V gene TRBV6-6 combines with J gene TRBJ2-5, with D perhaps matching TRBD1 (6 bases). The sample taken for sequencing was PBMCs. This sequence originates from a woman between 35 and 50 years old in good health and CMV-seropositive. The CDR3 sequence is CASSFDRRRETQYF. The CDR3 DNA follows: TGTGCCAGCAGTTTTGACAGGAGGCGGGAGACCCAGTACTTC.